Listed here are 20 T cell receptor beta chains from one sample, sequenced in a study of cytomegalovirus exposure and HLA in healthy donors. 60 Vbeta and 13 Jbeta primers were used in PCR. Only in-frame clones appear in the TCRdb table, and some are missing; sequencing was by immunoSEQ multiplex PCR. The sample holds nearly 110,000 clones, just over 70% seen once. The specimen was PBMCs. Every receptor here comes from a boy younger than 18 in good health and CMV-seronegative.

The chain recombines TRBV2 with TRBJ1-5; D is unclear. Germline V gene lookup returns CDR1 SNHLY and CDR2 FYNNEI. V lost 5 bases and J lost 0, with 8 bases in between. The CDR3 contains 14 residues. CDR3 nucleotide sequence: TGTGCCAGCAGTCCACAGAATAGCAATCAGCCCCAGCATTTT. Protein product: CASSPQNSNQPQHF.

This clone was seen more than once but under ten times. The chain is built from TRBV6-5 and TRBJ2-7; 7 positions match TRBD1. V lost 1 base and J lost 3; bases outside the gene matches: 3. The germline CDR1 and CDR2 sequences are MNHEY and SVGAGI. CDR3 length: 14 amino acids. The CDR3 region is CASSYYSGGYEQYF. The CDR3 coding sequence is TGTGCCAGCAGTTACTACTCAGGGGGCTACGAGCAGTACTTC.

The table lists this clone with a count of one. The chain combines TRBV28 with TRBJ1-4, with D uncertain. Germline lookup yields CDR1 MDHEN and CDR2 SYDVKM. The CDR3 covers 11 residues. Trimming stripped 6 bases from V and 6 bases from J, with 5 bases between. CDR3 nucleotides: TGTGCCAGCAGAGAGCATGAAAAACTGTTTTTT. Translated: CASREHEKLFF.

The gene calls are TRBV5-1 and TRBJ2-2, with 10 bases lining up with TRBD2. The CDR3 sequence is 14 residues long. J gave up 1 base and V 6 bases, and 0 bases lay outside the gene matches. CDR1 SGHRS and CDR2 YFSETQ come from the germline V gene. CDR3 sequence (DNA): TGCGCCAGCAAGCGGGAGGGGAACACCGGGGAGCTGTTTTTT. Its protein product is CASKREGNTGELFF.

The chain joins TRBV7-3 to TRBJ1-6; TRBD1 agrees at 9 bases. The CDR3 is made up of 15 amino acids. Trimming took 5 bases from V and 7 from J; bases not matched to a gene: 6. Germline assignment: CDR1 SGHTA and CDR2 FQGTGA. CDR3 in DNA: TGTGCCAGCAGCCCGGGGACAGGGACGAATTCACCCCTCCACTTT. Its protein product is CASSPGTGTNSPLHF.

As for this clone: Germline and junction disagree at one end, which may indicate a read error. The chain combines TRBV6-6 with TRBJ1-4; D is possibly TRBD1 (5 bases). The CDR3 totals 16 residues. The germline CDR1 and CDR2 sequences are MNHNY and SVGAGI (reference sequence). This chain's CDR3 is CASSDSLGRGDEKLFF. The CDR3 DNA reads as TGTGCCAGCAGTGACTCCCTGGGGAGGGGTGATGAAAAACTGTTTTTT.

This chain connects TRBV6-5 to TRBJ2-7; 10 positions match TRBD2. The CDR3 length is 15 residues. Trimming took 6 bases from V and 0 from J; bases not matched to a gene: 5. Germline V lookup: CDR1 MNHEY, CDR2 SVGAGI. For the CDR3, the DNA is TGTGCCAGCAGCTTTAGCGGGGGGACCTCCTACGAGCAGTACTTC. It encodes CASSFSGGTSYEQYF.

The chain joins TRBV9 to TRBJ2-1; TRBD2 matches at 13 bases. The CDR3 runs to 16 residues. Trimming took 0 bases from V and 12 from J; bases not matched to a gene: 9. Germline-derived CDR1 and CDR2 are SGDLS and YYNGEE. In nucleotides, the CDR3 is TGTGCCAGCAGCGTAGGGGGACTAGCGGGATCCAGCCCGCAGTTCTTC. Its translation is CASSVGGLAGSSPQFF.

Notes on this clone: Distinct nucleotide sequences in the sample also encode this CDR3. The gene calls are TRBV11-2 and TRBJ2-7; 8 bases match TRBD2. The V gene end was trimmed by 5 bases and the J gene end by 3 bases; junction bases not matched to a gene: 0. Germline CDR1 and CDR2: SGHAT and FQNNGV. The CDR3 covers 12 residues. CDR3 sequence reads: CASSAGGYEQYF. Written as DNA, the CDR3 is TGTGCCAGCAGCGCGGGGGGCTACGAGCAGTACTTC.

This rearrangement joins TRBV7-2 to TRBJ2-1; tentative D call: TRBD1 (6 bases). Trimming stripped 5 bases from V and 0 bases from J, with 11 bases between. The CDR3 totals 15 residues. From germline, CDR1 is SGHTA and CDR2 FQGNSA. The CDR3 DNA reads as TGTGCCAGCAGCGTTGACAGGAGCTCCTACAATGAGCAGTTCTTC. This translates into CASSVDRSSYNEQFF.

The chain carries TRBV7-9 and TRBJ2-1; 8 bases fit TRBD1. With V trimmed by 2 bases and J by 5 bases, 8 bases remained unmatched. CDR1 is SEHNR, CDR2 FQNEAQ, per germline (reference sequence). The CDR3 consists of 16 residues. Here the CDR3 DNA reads TGTGCCAGCAGCTTAAAAGGGACAGGTGAAAACAATGAGCAGTTCTTC. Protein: CASSLKGTGENNEQFF. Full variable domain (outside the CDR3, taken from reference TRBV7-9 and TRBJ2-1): DTGVSQNPRHKITKRGQNVTFRCDPISEHNRLYWYRQTLGQGPEFLTYFQNEAQLEKSRLLSDRFSAERPKGSFSTLEIQRTEQGDSAMYLCASSLKGTGENNEQFFGPGTRLTVL.

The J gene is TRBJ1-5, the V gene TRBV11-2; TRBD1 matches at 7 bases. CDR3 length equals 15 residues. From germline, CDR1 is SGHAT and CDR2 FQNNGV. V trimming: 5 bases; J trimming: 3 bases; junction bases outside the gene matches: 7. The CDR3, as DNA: TGTGCCAGCAGCGCGACAGGGAACAACAATCAGCCCCAGCATTTT. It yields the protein CASSATGNNNQPQHF.

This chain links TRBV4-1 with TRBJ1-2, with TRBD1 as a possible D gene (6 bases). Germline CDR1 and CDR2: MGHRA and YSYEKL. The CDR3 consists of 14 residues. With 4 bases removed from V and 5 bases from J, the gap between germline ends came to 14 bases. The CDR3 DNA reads TGCGCCAGCAGCCCTACGCAGGGGTGGTATGGCTACACCTTC. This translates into CASSPTQGWYGYTF.

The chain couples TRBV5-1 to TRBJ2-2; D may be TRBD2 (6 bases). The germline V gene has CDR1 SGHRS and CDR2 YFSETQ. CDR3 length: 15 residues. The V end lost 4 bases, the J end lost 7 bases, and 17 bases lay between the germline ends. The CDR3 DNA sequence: TGCGCCAGCAGCCCATCTGGAGGGCTGGGCGGGGAGCTGTTTTTT. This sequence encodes CASSPSGGLGGELFF.

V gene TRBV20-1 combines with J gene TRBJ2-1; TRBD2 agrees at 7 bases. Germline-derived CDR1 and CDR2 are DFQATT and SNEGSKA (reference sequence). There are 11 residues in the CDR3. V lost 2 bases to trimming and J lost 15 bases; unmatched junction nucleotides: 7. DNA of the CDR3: TGCAGTGCTAGAAGCGGGGTCGAGGGGTTCTTC. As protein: CSARSGVEGFF.

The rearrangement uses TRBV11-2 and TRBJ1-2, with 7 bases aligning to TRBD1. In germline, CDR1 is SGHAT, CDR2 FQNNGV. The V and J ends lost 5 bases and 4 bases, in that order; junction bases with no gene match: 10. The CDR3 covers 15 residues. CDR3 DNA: TGTGCCAGCAGCCGGGACAGCAATTTCCTCTATGGCTACACCTTC. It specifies CASSRDSNFLYGYTF.

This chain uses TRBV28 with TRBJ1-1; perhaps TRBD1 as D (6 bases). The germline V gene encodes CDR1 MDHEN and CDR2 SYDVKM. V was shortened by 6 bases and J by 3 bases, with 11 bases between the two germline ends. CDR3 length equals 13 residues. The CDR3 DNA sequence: TGTGCCAGCAGGGGTACAGGGTACACTGAAGCTTTCTTT. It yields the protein CASRGTGYTEAFF.

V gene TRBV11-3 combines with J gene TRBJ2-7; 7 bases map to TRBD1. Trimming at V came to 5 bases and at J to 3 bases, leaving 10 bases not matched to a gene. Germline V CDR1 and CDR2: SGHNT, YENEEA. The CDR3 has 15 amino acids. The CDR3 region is CASSRPGQTDYEQYF. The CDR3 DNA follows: TGTGCCAGCAGCCGCCCGGGACAGACAGACTACGAGCAGTACTTC. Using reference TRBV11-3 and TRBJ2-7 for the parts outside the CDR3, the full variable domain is EAGVVQSPRYKIIEKKQPVAFWCNPISGHNTLYWYLQNLGQGPELLIRYENEEAVDDSQLPKDRFSAERLKGVDSTLKIQPAELGDSAVYLCASSRPGQTDYEQYFGPGTRLTVT.

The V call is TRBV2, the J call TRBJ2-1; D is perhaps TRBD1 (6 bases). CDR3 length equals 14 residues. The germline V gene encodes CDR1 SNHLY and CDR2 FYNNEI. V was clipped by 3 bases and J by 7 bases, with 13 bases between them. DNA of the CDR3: TGTGCCAGCAGTGAGGAGCAGGGGTCAAATGAGCAGTTCTTC. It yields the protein CASSEEQGSNEQFF.

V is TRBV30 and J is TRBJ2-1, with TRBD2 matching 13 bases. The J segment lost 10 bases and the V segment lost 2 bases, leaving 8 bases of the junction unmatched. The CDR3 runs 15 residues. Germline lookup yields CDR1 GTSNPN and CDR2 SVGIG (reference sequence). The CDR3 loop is CAWSPGLAGVGEQFF. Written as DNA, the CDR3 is TGTGCCTGGAGTCCAGGACTAGCGGGAGTGGGGGAGCAGTTCTTC.